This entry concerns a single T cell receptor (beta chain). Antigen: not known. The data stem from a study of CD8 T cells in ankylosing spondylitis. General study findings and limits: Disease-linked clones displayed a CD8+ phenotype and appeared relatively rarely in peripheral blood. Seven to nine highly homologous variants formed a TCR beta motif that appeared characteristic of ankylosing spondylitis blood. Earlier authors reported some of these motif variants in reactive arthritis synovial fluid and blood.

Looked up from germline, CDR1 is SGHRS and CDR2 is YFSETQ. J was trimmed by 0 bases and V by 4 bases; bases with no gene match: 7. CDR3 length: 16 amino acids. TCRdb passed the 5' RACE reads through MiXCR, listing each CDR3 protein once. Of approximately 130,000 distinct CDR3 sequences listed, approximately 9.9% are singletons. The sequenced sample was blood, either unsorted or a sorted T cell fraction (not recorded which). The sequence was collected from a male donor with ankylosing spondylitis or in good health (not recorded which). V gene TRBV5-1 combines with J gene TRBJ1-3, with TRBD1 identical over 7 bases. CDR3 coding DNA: TGCGCCAGCAGCACGGGACAGTCCAGCTCTGGAAACACCATATATTTT. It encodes CASSTGQSSSGNTIYF.